The clone carrying this T cell receptor (beta chain) was seen ten or more times. Its cognate antigen is unknown. This same CDR3 is encoded by further DNA sequences in the sample. Thyroid surgery took place with no prior treatment in any patient. After removal of 5 bases from V and 4 bases from J, the junction contained 7 bases not matched to a gene. The CDR3 loop spans 13 amino acids. Germline V gene sequence: CDR1 DFQATT, CDR2 SNEGSKA (reference sequence). This specimen comes from a study of metastatic and nonmetastatic thyroid tumors. Study context: Across peripheral blood and tumor or nodule tissue samples taken from malignant and benign thyroid patients, the repertoires were compared with one another.

General study points: It was reportedly found that TCR beta diversity was significantly higher in malignant thyroid tumors than in benign nodules, a difference seen in both blood and tumor samples.

In the authors' workflow: In papillary thyroid cancer, a distant-metastasis classifier was built using CDR3 differences across clinicopathological groups. TCRdb re-called the PCR reads via MiXCR. The V and J calls reflect TCRdb's pipeline rather than the authors' work. The table records tens of thousands of clones, 25% to 35% of them present only once. V gene TRBV20-1 combines with J gene TRBJ2-5; 7 nucleotides align to TRBD2. The origin of this receptor is a female donor with papillary thyroid cancer or a benign thyroid nodule (not recorded which). Some clones in this sample may be carry-over from other donors' samples. The sample taken for sequencing was blood. The CDR3 here is CSAGGTKRETQYF. DNA of the CDR3: TGCAGTGCTGGCGGGACTAAGCGAGAGACCCAGTACTTC.